Below are 26 T cell receptor beta chains sequenced from a single sample in a study of early T cells in non-severe SARS-CoV-2 infection. MiXCR, applied by TCRdb to the 5' RACE reads, yields one record per CDR3 protein. The sample consists of 65,000 to 80,000 distinct CDR3 sequences, roughly an eighth of them appearing once. Sequencing was performed on whole blood. These receptor sequences come from an adult who was a healthcare worker with PCR-confirmed SARS-CoV-2 infection or an uninfected control (not recorded which).

V is TRBV2 and J is TRBJ2-1, with 10 bases fitting TRBD1. Looked up from germline, CDR1 is SNHLY and CDR2 is FYNNEI. V shed 7 bases and J 5 bases; nucleotides not matched to a gene: 5. This CDR3 region has 14 residues. CDR3 in amino acids: CASTQDRGDNEQFF. CDR3 bases: TGTGCCAGCACACAGGACAGGGGGGACAATGAGCAGTTCTTC.

V gene TRBV4-2 combines with J gene TRBJ2-7; D call uncertain. The ends were cut back, 1 base at V and 6 bases at J, with 13 bases in the middle. The length of the CDR3 is 14 residues. Per the germline V gene, CDR1 is LGHNA and CDR2 is YNFKEQ. CDR3: CASSQGGAPREQYF. In DNA, the CDR3 is TGTGCCAGCAGCCAAGGTGGAGCTCCCCGCGAGCAGTACTTC.

V is TRBV6-6 and J is TRBJ1-2; D is uncertain. The CDR3 is 16 residues long. Trimming removed 0 bases at V and 7 bases at J, with 18 bases between. Germline CDR1 MNHNY, CDR2 SVGAGI (reference sequence). The CDR3 sequence is CASSYSQVVGPSGYTF. In nucleotides, the CDR3 is TGTGCCAGCAGTTACTCCCAAGTGGTCGGCCCTAGTGGCTACACCTTC.

This clonotype was seen more than once but under ten times. The chain has TRBV12-3 or TRBV12-4 and TRBJ2-2; maybe TRBD1 (5 bases). Trimming shortened V by 6 bases and J by 5 bases, and 10 bases separated the two germline ends. CDR3 length: 13 amino acids. The CDR3 nucleotides read TGTGCCAGCAGAGAGCAGGGAACCGGGGAGCTGTTTTTT. Protein product: CASREQGTGELFF.

This clonotype was detected ten times or more. The rearrangement links TRBV20-1 to TRBJ2-7; D remains unclear. From germline, CDR1 is DFQATT and CDR2 SNEGSKA (reference sequence). V was pared by 5 bases and J by 2 bases, with 4 bases between. There are 10 residues in the CDR3. CDR3 protein: CSAHPYEQYF. DNA of the CDR3: TGCAGTGCTCATCCCTACGAGCAGTACTTC.

In this sample, this clonotype turned up a few times. The chain employs TRBV5-5 and TRBJ1-4; 7 bases align to TRBD1. The germline V gene has CDR1 SGHKS and CDR2 YYEKEE (reference sequence). V lost 4 bases and J lost 3; bases outside the gene matches: 9. This CDR3 contains 16 residues. The CDR3 sequence: CASSLVGTAPNEKLFF. The DNA for the CDR3 is TGTGCCAGCAGCCTTGTCGGGACAGCCCCTAATGAAAAACTGTTTTTT. Full variable domain (missing parts from reference TRBV5-5 and TRBJ1-4): DAGVTQSPTHLIKTRGQQVTLRCSPISGHKSVSWYQQVLGQGPQFIFQYYEKEERGRGNFPDRFSARQFPNYSSELNVNALLLGDSALYLCASSLVGTAPNEKLFFGSGTQLSVL.

This rearrangement joins TRBV3-1 to TRBJ2-1; no firm D call. Germline V lookup: CDR1 LGHDT, CDR2 YNNKEL (reference sequence). The V end lost 0 bases, the J end lost 2 bases, and 14 bases lay between the germline ends. The CDR3 covers 17 residues. In DNA form, the CDR3 reads TGTGCCAGCAGCCAAGATAGAGGACCCCAAGCCTACAATGAGCAGTTCTTC. This sequence encodes CASSQDRGPQAYNEQFF.

This clonotype was counted at least ten times. This chain uses TRBV7-9 with TRBJ2-7, with D unresolved. Germline loops: CDR1 SEHNR, CDR2 FQNEAQ (reference sequence). Trimming removed 2 bases from V and 6 bases from J, with 14 bases in between. This CDR3 spans 14 amino acids. Written as DNA, the CDR3 is TGTGCCAGCAGCTTAAACGCAGGATCGGCCGAGCAGTACTTC. Its translation: CASSLNAGSAEQYF. Full variable domain (remainder filled in from reference TRBV7-9 and TRBJ2-7): DTGVSQNPRHKITKRGQNVTFRCDPISEHNRLYWYRQTLGQGPEFLTYFQNEAQLEKSRLLSDRFSAERPKGSFSTLEIQRTEQGDSAMYLCASSLNAGSAEQYFGPGTRLTVT.

This clonotype turned up a few times. This chain connects TRBV6-6 to TRBJ1-1; TRBD1 might be the D (5 bases). Germline V lookup: CDR1 MNHNY, CDR2 SVGAGI (reference sequence). V was trimmed by 7 bases and J by 6 bases, leaving 15 bases between them. CDR3 length equals 13 residues. The CDR3 loop is CASTPGGGSEAFF. Written as DNA, the CDR3 is TGTGCCAGCACCCCTGGGGGAGGCTCTGAAGCTTTCTTT.

The chain carries TRBV21-1 and TRBJ2-3; the DNA was not compared with TRBD2, the D call given in the table. TRBV21-1 is shown as a pseudogene. The length of the CDR3 is 16 residues. This CDR3 is CASPYQGAPSTDTQYF. Here the CDR3 DNA reads TGTGCCAGCCCCTACCAAGGGGCCCCTAGCACAGATACGCAGTATTTT.

This clonotype was seen only a few times. The V and J genes are TRBV4-1 and TRBJ2-1, with 12 positions matching TRBD1. V lost 5 bases and J lost 7; bases outside the gene matches: 9. Per the germline V gene, CDR1 is MGHRA and CDR2 is YSYEKL. The CDR3 extends over 16 amino acids. CDR3 nucleotides: TGCGCCAGCAGCGGACACCGGGACAGGGGGCCAAATGAGCAGTTCTTC. This codes for CASSGHRDRGPNEQFF.

This clonotype was picked up many times. The gene calls are TRBV4-1 and TRBJ1-1, with 7 bases aligning to TRBD1. This CDR3 comprises 15 residues. The V segment lost 3 bases and the J segment 4 bases; nucleotides outside the gene matches: 8. Germline-derived CDR1 and CDR2 are MGHRA and YSYEKL. This chain's CDR3 is CASSQEGAGGTEAFF. The CDR3 DNA follows: TGCGCCAGCAGCCAGGAAGGGGCAGGGGGCACTGAAGCTTTCTTT.

This clonotype was seen many times. This chain joins TRBV18 and TRBJ1-6; TRBD1 aligns across 9 bases. Germline V gives CDR1 KGHSH, CDR2 LQKENI. The CDR3 totals 14 residues. The junction had 4 bases not matched to a gene; V was cut back by 5 bases and J by 8 bases. CDR3 nucleotides: TGTGCCAGCTCATCGGGACAGGGACATTCACCCCTCCACTTT. Amino acids: CASSSGQGHSPLHF.

This clonotype has a count of ten or more. The chain joins TRBV27 to TRBJ1-5; D not resolved. This CDR3 is 14 amino acids long. The V gene's germline CDR1 is MNHEY and CDR2 SMNVEV (reference sequence). Trimming took off 5 bases at V and 0 bases at J, with 8 bases between the two ends. CDR3 nucleotide sequence: TGTGCCAGCAGTCAAGGGTATAGCAATCAGCCCCAGCATTTT. It specifies CASSQGYSNQPQHF.

This clonotype was observed a few times. The CDR3 here is CSARPTSTVSPTDTQYF. CDR3 DNA: TGCAGTGCTCGACCGACTAGTACGGTGTCCCCCACAGATACGCAGTATTTT. The rearrangement uses TRBV20-1 and TRBJ2-3, with TRBD2 as a possible D gene (6 bases). The CDR3 totals 17 residues. Germline V lookup: CDR1 DFQATT, CDR2 SNEGSKA (reference sequence). V was shortened by 5 bases and J by 2 bases, with 23 bases between the two germline ends.

The chain has TRBV6-5 and TRBJ2-5, with D maybe TRBD2 (5 bases). Trimming removed 4 bases at V and 5 bases at J, with 8 bases between. Germline CDR1 is MNHEY and CDR2 is SVGAGI. The CDR3 runs to 12 residues. This CDR3 reads CASSSGGETQYF. The CDR3 nucleotides read TGTGCCAGCAGTTCCGGCGGGGAGACCCAGTACTTC.

This clonotype was observed many times. The V call is TRBV2, the J call TRBJ2-1, with TRBD1 as a possible D gene (5 bases). Germline CDR1 and CDR2: SNHLY and FYNNEI. V lost 8 bases to trimming and J lost 7 bases, with 18 bases between them. The CDR3 sequence is 14 residues long. Here the CDR3 DNA reads TGTGCCAGCGTAGCCGGGTCCCCAGGGAATGAGCAGTTCTTC. This encodes CASVAGSPGNEQFF. Complete variable domain (other parts from reference TRBV2 and TRBJ2-1): EPEVTQTPSHQVTQMGQEVILRCVPISNHLYFYWYRQILGQKVEFLVSFYNNEISEKSEIFDDQFSVERPDGSNFTLKIRSTKLEDSAMYFCASVAGSPGNEQFFGPGTRLTVL.

This clonotype was counted a few times. The gene calls are TRBV11-2 and TRBJ2-3; 8 bases are shared with TRBD2. The junction had 4 bases not matched to a gene; V was cut back by 6 bases and J by 5 bases. The CDR3 loop spans 13 amino acids. Germline values: CDR1 SGHAT, CDR2 FQNNGV. Written as DNA, the CDR3 is TGTGCCAGCAGGTATCTAGCGGGAGATACGCAGTATTTT. Encoded protein: CASRYLAGDTQYF.

This clonotype came up many times. The chain joins TRBV29-1 to TRBJ2-5; D not resolved. Trimming stripped 6 bases from V and 1 base from J, with 9 bases between. The CDR3 extends over 12 amino acids. CDR1 and CDR2 (germline): SQVTM, ANQGSEA. CDR3 nucleotides: TGCAGCGTCGCCCACAGCCAAGAGACCCAGTACTTC. Translated, it gives CSVAHSQETQYF. Drawing the rest from reference TRBV29-1 and TRBJ2-5, the complete variable domain is SAVISQKPSRDICQRGTSLTIQCQVDSQVTMMFWYRQQPGQSLTLIATANQGSEATYESGFVIDKFPISRPNLTFSTLTVSNMSPEDSSIYLCSVAHSQETQYFGPGTRLLVL.

The chain recombines TRBV5-1 with TRBJ2-2; 7 bases fit TRBD2. The CDR3 runs 16 residues. In germline, CDR1 is SGHRS, CDR2 YFSETQ. The ends lost 5 bases at V and 4 bases at J; junction bases unmatched: 11. The CDR3 nucleotides read TGCGCCAGCAGGGCTAGCGGACGGGAGAGCACCGGGGAGCTGTTTTTT. Residues: CASRASGRESTGELFF.

V gene TRBV10-3 combines with J gene TRBJ2-1; TRBD2 matches 14 bases. Germline V CDR1 and CDR2: ENHRY, SYGVKD. V shed 4 bases and J 2 bases; nucleotides not matched to a gene: 7. This CDR3 is 18 amino acids long. CDR3 DNA sequence: TGTGCCATCAGTGCTGGGACTAGCGGGGGCCATACCTACAATGAGCAGTTCTTC. This translates into CAISAGTSGGHTYNEQFF.

This clonotype appeared a few times. This chain uses TRBV5-1 with TRBJ1-4, with TRBD1 matching over 8 bases. The germline V gene encodes CDR1 SGHRS and CDR2 YFSETQ. Losses at the gene ends were 4 bases for V and 5 bases for J; bases not matched to a gene: 4. This CDR3 is 14 amino acids long. The CDR3 spells CASSLGQANEKLFF. The CDR3 coding sequence is TGCGCCAGCAGCCTGGGACAGGCGAATGAAAAACTGTTTTTT.

In this sample, this clonotype turned up many times. The J gene is TRBJ2-1, the V gene TRBV6-2 or TRBV6-3, with TRBD2 as a possible D gene (5 bases). CDR1 and CDR2 (germline): MNHEY, SVGEGT. Trimming shortened V by 2 bases and J by 6 bases, and 11 bases separated the two germline ends. The CDR3 loop spans 14 amino acids. CDR3 nucleotides: TGTGCCAGCAGTTACGTGGGGAGAGGCAATGAGCAGTTCTTC. Translation gives CASSYVGRGNEQFF.

This chain links TRBV12-3 or TRBV12-4 with TRBJ2-4; 12 bases align to TRBD2. The V segment lost 6 bases and the J segment 6 bases; nucleotides outside the gene matches: 3. This CDR3 spans 14 amino acids. CDR3 region: CASSLAGGANIQYF. In nucleotides, the CDR3 is TGTGCCAGCAGCCTAGCGGGGGGGGCAAACATTCAGTACTTC.

By share of the sample, this clonotype is medium-sized. The V call is TRBV28, the J call TRBJ2-1, with D possibly TRBD2 on 6 matching bases. The germline V and J ends were trimmed by 6 bases and 0 bases, with 9 bases remaining between them. This CDR3 is built from 14 residues. CDR1 MDHEN and CDR2 SYDVKM come from the germline V gene. The CDR3 DNA follows: TGTGCCAGCAGCTTGGGGGGCTCCTACAATGAGCAGTTCTTC. Amino acids: CASSLGGSYNEQFF.

The table lists this clonotype with a few counts. V gene TRBV14 combines with J gene TRBJ2-1, with 9 bases identical to TRBD1. The germline CDR1 and CDR2 sequences are SGHDN and FVKESK. The CDR3 runs to 15 residues. Trimming cost V 4 bases and J 8 bases; bases outside gene matches: 9. The CDR3 region is CASSPPGQGVHEQFF. CDR3 sequence (DNA): TGTGCCAGCAGCCCACCGGGACAGGGCGTCCATGAGCAGTTCTTC. Looking up the rest from reference TRBV14 and TRBJ2-1 gives the full variable domain: EAGVTQFPSHSVIEKGQTVTLRCDPISGHDNLYWYRRVMGKEIKFLLHFVKESKQDESGMPNNRFLAERTGGTYSTLKVQPAELEDSGVYFCASSPPGQGVHEQFFGPGTRLTVL.